The entry below describes one TCR beta chain. The data are from a study of blood T cell repertoires in COVID-19. Across the study: Acute and convalescent COVID-19 specimens originated in the United States, Italy and Spain. T cells, B-cell-depleted T cells, or PBMCs provided the cDNA or gDNA that served as material.

TCRdb's copy holds only in-frame clones and misses some; the assay was immunoSEQ multiplex PCR. Of approximately 180,000 clones listed, around 89% were seen once; the top ten hold 6%. The V gene's germline CDR1 is SQVTM and CDR2 ANQGSEA. V shed 7 bases and J 5 bases; nucleotides not matched to a gene: 7. The CDR3 length is 13 residues. The J gene is TRBJ1-5, the V gene TRBV29-1, with 8 nucleotides matching TRBD1. The sequence derives from a middle-aged man with active or convalescent COVID-19. The sample taken for sequencing was peripheral blood. CDR3 region: CSALDREDQPQHF. CDR3 nucleotide sequence: TGCAGCGCCCTGGACAGGGAAGATCAGCCCCAGCATTTT.